This T cell receptor beta chain was identified during a study of T cells expressing NK-cell markers. Overall study: It was sorted CD3+CD56-NKG2C+, CD3+CD56+NKG2C- and CD3+CD56+NKG2C+ T cells that provided the TCR beta repertoires.

This CDR3 is built from 14 residues. Germline V gene data show CDR1 as KGHDR and CDR2 as SFDVKD. TCRdb re-called the 5' RACE reads, yielding one record per CDR3 amino acid sequence without DNA. The data show under 600,000 distinct CDR3 sequences, and the top ten clones hold 1.4%. Specimen: blood T cells: a sorted CD56 or NKG2C T cell subset, CD4+ or CD8+ T cells, or bulk PBMC T cells (not recorded which). The receptor's source is a woman in her 50s in good health. V and J are TRBV24-1 and TRBJ1-3; TCRdb proposes TRBD1, but this gene call is untestable without DNA. The CDR3 sequence is CATSRGGSGNTIYF.